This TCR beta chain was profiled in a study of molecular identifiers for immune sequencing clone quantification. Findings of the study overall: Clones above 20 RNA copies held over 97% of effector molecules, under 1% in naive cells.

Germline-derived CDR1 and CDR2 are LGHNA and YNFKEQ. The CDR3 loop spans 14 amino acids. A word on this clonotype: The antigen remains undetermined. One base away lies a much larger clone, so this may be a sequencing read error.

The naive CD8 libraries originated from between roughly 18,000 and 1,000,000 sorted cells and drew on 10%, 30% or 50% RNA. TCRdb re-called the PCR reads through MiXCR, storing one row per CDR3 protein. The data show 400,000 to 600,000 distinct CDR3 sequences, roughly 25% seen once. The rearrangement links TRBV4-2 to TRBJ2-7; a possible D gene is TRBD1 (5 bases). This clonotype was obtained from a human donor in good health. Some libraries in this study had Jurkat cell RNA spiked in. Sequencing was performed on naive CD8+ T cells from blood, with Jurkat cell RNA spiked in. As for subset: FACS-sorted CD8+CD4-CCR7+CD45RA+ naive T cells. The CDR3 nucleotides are TGTGCCAGCAGCCAAGAGGACACCTCCTACGAGCAGTGCTTC. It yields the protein CASSQEDTSYEQCF.